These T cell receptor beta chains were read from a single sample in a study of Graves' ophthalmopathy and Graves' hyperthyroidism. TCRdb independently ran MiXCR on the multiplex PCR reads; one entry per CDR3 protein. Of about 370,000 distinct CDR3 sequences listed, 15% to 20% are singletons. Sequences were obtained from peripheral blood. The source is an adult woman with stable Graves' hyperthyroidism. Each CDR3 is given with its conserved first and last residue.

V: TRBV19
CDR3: CASYPGGEGSNQPQHF

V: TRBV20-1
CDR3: CSARDSVAGDTGELFF

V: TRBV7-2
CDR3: CASSQLAGESYEQYF

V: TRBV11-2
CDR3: CASSLGALGEQYF

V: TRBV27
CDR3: CASSEYGQGQTQYF

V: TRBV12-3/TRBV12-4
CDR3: CGTGTQGNTIYF

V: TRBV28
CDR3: CASRRAHQGNQPQHF

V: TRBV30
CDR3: CALISRTGAGNTIYF

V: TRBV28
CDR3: CASIGLTLAKNIKYF

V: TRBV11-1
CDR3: CASSPGEADGYTF

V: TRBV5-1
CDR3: CASSFGTDHSNQPQHF

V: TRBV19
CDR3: CASRKTGTGSYEQYF

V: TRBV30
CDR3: CAWYPPRGANVLTF

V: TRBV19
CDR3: CASSTDGRAQPQHF

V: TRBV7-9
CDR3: CASSLGGNSGNTIYF

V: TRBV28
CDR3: CASSPALNRGYTF

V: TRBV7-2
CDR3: CASTPLAGVDEQYF

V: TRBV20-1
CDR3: CSARGQGSDYGYTF

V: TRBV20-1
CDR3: CSANLAGASYEQYF

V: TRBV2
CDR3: CASSGQGGQPQHF

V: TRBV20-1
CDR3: CSARPPLAGKGYTF

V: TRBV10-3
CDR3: CAISDPGLAGHSSYEQYF

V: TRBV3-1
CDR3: CASSQTGGRNSPLHF

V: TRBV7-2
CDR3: CASSPSYLAGGPTGELFF

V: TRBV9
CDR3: CASSPGQLSGTQYF

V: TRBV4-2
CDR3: CASSHPGTGGYSYEQYF

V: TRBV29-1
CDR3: CSVEDQTSEAYEQYF

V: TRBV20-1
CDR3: CSARDYKSSGPTGELFF

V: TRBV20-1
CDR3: CSATSGTRSGTQHF

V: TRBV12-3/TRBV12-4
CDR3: CASGSSENTGELFF

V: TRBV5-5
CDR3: CASSSGLAGGWDEQYF

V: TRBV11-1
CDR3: CASSLDTGELFF

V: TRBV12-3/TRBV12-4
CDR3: CASSWERAAYYGYTF

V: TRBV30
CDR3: CAWMGVPRYGYTF

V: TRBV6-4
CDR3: CASSYGGRGTEAFF

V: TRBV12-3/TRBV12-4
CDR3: CASSRGPGRAYDTEAFF

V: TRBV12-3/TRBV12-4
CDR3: CASTDSYEQYF

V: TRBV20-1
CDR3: CSARGQNYEQYF

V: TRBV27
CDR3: CASSPGLANTEQYF

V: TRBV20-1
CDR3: CSITGRIGSGANVLTF

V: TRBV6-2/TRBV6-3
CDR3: CASSYSTARATNTEAFF

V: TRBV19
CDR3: CASTRDRSRSEQYF

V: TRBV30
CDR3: CAWSSGGTGAFF

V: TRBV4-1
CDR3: CASSQAGGPGTQYF

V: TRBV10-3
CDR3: CAISDRSLGVSQETQYF

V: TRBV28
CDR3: CASSSPPGRSGTDTQYF

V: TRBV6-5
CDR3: CASSYSEGIGELFF

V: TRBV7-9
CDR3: CASSLNLRDRYYEQYF

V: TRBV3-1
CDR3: CASSPRDRGTEAFF

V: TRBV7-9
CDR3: CASSPRGVAVDTQYF

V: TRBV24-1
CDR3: CASGDGSSYEQYF

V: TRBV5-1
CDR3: CASSLAGLAGVETQYF